Described below is a single T cell receptor (beta chain) sequence and its context. The antigen remains undetermined. The PCR ran on 60 Vbeta and 13 Jbeta primers. Using immunoSEQ multiplex PCR, the repertoire was profiled, and TCRdb retains in-frame clones only, with some absent. The sample records about 160,000 clones, 75% to 85% being singletons. These data belong to a study of cytomegalovirus exposure and HLA in healthy donors. Study observations and caveats: Accurate prediction of HLA-A and HLA-B alleles (for most subjects) was reportedly achieved from TCR beta sequences. A later analysis reportedly identified an Asian-associated ancestry cluster as carrying fewer N-insertions than the roughly 670-donor mean.

J was trimmed by 6 bases and V by 4 bases; bases with no gene match: 5. There are 13 residues in the CDR3. Germline V gene data show CDR1 as SGHAT and CDR2 as FQNNGV. The TCR sequence derives from a woman in her fifties or sixties in good health and CMV-seronegative. The sequencing sample was made of PBMCs. The rearrangement joins TRBV11-2 to TRBJ1-2, with 7 nucleotides matching TRBD1. The CDR3 is CASSSGQRDGYTF. For the CDR3, the DNA is TGTGCCAGCAGCTCGGGACAGAGGGATGGCTACACCTTC.